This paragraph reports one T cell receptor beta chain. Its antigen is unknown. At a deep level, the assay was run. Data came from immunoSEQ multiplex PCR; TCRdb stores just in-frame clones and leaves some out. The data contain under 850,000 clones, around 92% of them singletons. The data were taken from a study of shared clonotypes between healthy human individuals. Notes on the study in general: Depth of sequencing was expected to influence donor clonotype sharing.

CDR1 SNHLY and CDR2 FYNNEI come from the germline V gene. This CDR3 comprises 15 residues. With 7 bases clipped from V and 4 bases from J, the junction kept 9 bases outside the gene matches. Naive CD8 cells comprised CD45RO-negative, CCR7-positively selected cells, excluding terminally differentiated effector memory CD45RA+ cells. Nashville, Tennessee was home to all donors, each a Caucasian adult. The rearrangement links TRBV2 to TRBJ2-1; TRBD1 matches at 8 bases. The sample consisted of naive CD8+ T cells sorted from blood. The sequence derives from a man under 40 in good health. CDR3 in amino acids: CASTLGDRRYNEQFF. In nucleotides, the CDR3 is TGTGCCAGCACTCTCGGGGACAGGAGATACAATGAGCAGTTCTTC. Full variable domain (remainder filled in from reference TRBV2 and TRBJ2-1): EPEVTQTPSHQVTQMGQEVILRCVPISNHLYFYWYRQILGQKVEFLVSFYNNEISEKSEIFDDQFSVERPDGSNFTLKIRSTKLEDSAMYFCASTLGDRRYNEQFFGPGTRLTVL.